The 19 T cell receptor beta chains in this list originate from one sample, sequenced in a study of OX40 agonist ivuxolimab in advanced cancers. Only in-frame clones appear in the TCRdb table, and some are missing; sequencing was by immunoSEQ multiplex PCR. The table records approximately 100,000 clones, over 85% of them present only once. Material: CD4+ or CD8+ T cells sorted from blood, obtained in a trial of the OX40 agonist ivuxolimab. The source is an adult with an advanced solid tumor such as melanoma, head and neck, liver or kidney cancer.

The gene calls are TRBV2 and TRBJ1-4; TRBD1 matches at 7 bases. Trimming took 6 bases from V and 8 from J; bases not matched to a gene: 9. This CDR3 is built from 14 residues. Germline CDR1 reads SNHLY; CDR2 reads FYNNEI. The CDR3 bases are TGTGCCAGCAGCCCCGGGACAGCTAGCGAAAAACTGTTTTTT. The encoded protein is CASSPGTASEKLFF.

The J gene is TRBJ1-4, the V gene TRBV7-8; D uncertain. V lost 5 bases to trimming and J lost 5 bases, with 15 bases between them. The germline V gene has CDR1 SGHVS and CDR2 FQNEAQ. This CDR3 is built from 15 residues. CDR3 DNA: TGTGCCAGCAGCGTTACGGGATCCATCAATGAAAAACTGTTTTTT. Its protein is CASSVTGSINEKLFF.

The chain has TRBV14 and TRBJ1-1; D is perhaps TRBD1 (5 bases). The germline V gene encodes CDR1 SGHDN and CDR2 FVKESK. V lost 4 bases and J lost 0, with 6 bases in between. This CDR3 has 13 amino acids. CDR3 amino acids: CASSRQMNTEAFF. CDR3 sequence (DNA): TGTGCCAGCAGCCGACAGATGAACACTGAAGCTTTCTTT.

Here the CDR3 reads CASSQDRMATEAFF. CDR3 nucleotide sequence: TGTGCCAGCAGCCAGGACAGGATGGCTACTGAAGCTTTCTTT. The rearrangement links TRBV6-5 to TRBJ1-1, with TRBD1 matching over 7 bases. Germline assignment: CDR1 MNHEY and CDR2 SVGAGI. The CDR3 runs 14 residues. The ends lost 6 bases at V and 5 bases at J; junction bases unmatched: 9.

This clone was found once. This CDR3 reads CASSFGGTNQPQHF. CDR3 sequence (DNA): TGTGCCAGCAGTTTTGGGGGGACCAATCAGCCCCAGCATTTT. The V and J genes are TRBV28 and TRBJ1-5; tentatively, D is TRBD1 (5 bases). Trimming took 3 bases from V and 3 from J, leaving 9 bases between them. Germline V gene lookup returns CDR1 MDHEN and CDR2 SYDVKM. The CDR3 consists of 14 residues.

This chain connects TRBV7-9 to TRBJ1-2, with 9 bases that match TRBD1. Per germline, CDR1 SEHNR and CDR2 FQNEAQ (reference sequence). Trimming at V came to 5 bases and at J to 8 bases, leaving 12 bases not matched to a gene. The CDR3 length is 15 residues. The CDR3 nucleotides are TGTGCCAGCAGCCCGGGACAGGGATTGGTGGAAGGCTACACCTTC. It is translated as CASSPGQGLVEGYTF.

This chain joins TRBV29-1 and TRBJ2-7; 7 bases align to TRBD1. CDR3 length: 15 residues. After removal of 4 bases from V and 0 bases from J, the junction contained 9 bases not matched to a gene. Germline values: CDR1 SQVTM, CDR2 ANQGSEA. CDR3 bases: TGCAGCGTTGCTCCTGAACGGGACAGCTCCTACGAGCAGTACTTC. Residues: CSVAPERDSSYEQYF.

The V and J genes are TRBV6-6 and TRBJ1-4; 7 bases are a match to TRBD1. Looked up from germline, CDR1 is MNHNY and CDR2 is SVGAGI (reference sequence). Trimming cost V 7 bases and J 6 bases; bases outside gene matches: 11. This CDR3 has 15 residues. The CDR3 bases are TGTGCCAGCACCGCTCCGGGACAGCGACATGAAAAACTGTTTTTT. Amino acid sequence: CASTAPGQRHEKLFF.

This clone was seen once. The chain is built from TRBV5-1 and TRBJ1-2; TRBD1 aligns across 7 bases. The CDR3 runs 14 residues. From germline, CDR1 is SGHRS and CDR2 YFSETQ. V dropped 4 bases and J dropped 5; count of bases not matched to a gene: 8. The CDR3, as DNA: TGCGCCAGCAGCCTACAGGGGCCTCCTTATGGCTACACCTTC. Translation gives CASSLQGPPYGYTF. Filled out from reference TRBV5-1 and TRBJ1-2, the complete variable domain reads KAGVTQTPRYLIKTRGQQVTLSCSPISGHRSVSWYQQTPGQGLQFLFEYFSETQRNKGNFPGRFSGRQFSNSRSEMNVSTLELGDSALYLCASSLQGPPYGYTFGSGTRLTVV.

The chain is built from TRBV27 and TRBJ2-3; 7 bases line up with TRBD2. V was pared by 7 bases and J by 3 bases, with 4 bases of the junction left unmatched. Germline V lookup: CDR1 MNHEY, CDR2 SMNVEV (reference sequence). CDR3 length: 13 amino acids. CDR3: CASKWGGTDTQYF. The CDR3 nucleotides read TGTGCCAGCAAATGGGGAGGGACAGATACGCAGTATTTT.

The V gene is TRBV10-3, the J gene TRBJ2-1; no firm D call. V lost 3 bases and J 4 bases, leaving 4 bases between the germline ends. CDR1 is ENHRY, CDR2 SYGVKD, per germline. This CDR3 spans 12 amino acids. As DNA, the CDR3 is TGTGCCATCAGTGAATCTTACAATGAGCAGTTCTTC. Its protein is CAISESYNEQFF.

V is TRBV19 and J is TRBJ1-3, with TRBD1 as a possible D gene (6 bases). The germline V gene encodes CDR1 LNHDA and CDR2 SQIVND (reference sequence). Between the trimmed V and J ends, which lost 3 bases and 2 bases, there was a span of 11 bases. The CDR3 runs 15 residues. The CDR3 reads CASSMGRTAGNTIYF. For the CDR3, the DNA is TGTGCCAGTAGTATGGGAAGGACAGCTGGAAACACCATATATTTT.

V gene TRBV19 combines with J gene TRBJ2-1, with D possibly being TRBD2 (5 bases). The CDR3 contains 13 residues. V was cut by 7 bases and J by 11 bases, with 18 bases left in between. Germline assignment: CDR1 LNHDA and CDR2 SQIVND (reference sequence). CDR3 coding DNA: TGTGCCAGTACCTCCGGGATGACATTTCAGCAGTTCTTC. Amino acids: CASTSGMTFQQFF. Complete variable domain (other parts from reference TRBV19 and TRBJ2-1): DGGITQSPKYLFRKEGQNVTLSCEQNLNHDAMYWYRQDPGQGLRLIYYSQIVNDFQKGDIAEGYSVSREKKESFPLTVTSAQKNPTAFYLCASTSGMTFQQFFGPGTRLTVL.

This clone was counted a single time. The V gene is TRBV7-8, the J gene TRBJ1-2; TRBD1 aligns across 9 bases. The V segment lost 5 bases and the J segment 4 bases; nucleotides outside the gene matches: 11. CDR1 and CDR2 from the germline V gene are SGHVS and FQNEAQ. The CDR3 contains 16 residues. The CDR3 nucleotides are TGTGCCAGCAGCCACCCCGGGACAGGGAAGATCTATGGCTACACCTTC. Protein: CASSHPGTGKIYGYTF.

The V gene is TRBV29-1, the J gene TRBJ1-1, with 7 bases that match TRBD1. The CDR3 sequence is 11 residues long. The germline gives CDR1 SQVTM, CDR2 ANQGSEA. Unmatched junction bases numbered 10, after V lost 7 bases and J lost 11 bases. In DNA form, the CDR3 reads TGCAGCGCCGGAGAGACAGGGATGGCTTTCTTT. Amino acids: CSAGETGMAFF.

V is TRBV30 and J is TRBJ1-5; possibly TRBD1 for D (6 bases). The V end was cut by 4 bases, the J end by 8 bases, with 15 bases between. There are 13 residues in the CDR3. Looked up from germline, CDR1 is GTSNPN and CDR2 is SVGIG (reference sequence). CDR3 amino acids: CAWTPRGGEPQHF. The CDR3 DNA sequence: TGTGCCTGGACTCCCCGGGGGGGCGAGCCCCAGCATTTT.

J is TRBJ1-2 and V is TRBV7-8; TRBD1 matches 11 bases. Germline loops: CDR1 SGHVS, CDR2 FQNEAQ. The length of the CDR3 is 16 residues. The J segment lost 4 bases and the V segment lost 4 bases, leaving 8 bases of the junction unmatched. The CDR3 DNA reads TGTGCCAGCAGCTCGAAAGGACAGGGGGCGGGCTATGGCTACACCTTC. Translation: CASSSKGQGAGYGYTF.

The CDR3 loop is CASSSTSGAPDTQYF. The CDR3 bases are TGTGCCAGCAGCTCCACTAGCGGGGCGCCGGATACGCAGTATTTT. The chain links TRBV7-3 to TRBJ2-3; 10 bases are shared with TRBD2. V trimming: 4 bases; J trimming: 6 bases; junction bases outside the gene matches: 7. This CDR3 is built from 15 residues. The V gene's germline CDR1 is SGHTA and CDR2 FQGTGA. Based on the CDR3 plus reference TRBV7-3 and TRBJ2-3, the full variable domain is GAGVSQTPSNKVTEKGKYVELRCDPISGHTALYWYRQSLGQGPEFLIYFQGTGAADDSGLPNDRFFAVRPEGSVSTLKIQRTERGDSAVYLCASSSTSGAPDTQYFGPGTRLTVL.

This clone has a handful of counts. V gene TRBV7-2 combines with J gene TRBJ2-3; D is perhaps TRBD1 (6 bases). The CDR3 spans 18 residues. V dropped 1 base and J dropped 3 bases, with 20 bases sitting between them. The germline V gene encodes CDR1 SGHTA and CDR2 FQGNSA. The CDR3 region has the DNA TGTGCCAGCAGCTTAGAGCTAGTAGGGGGTCACCCAACAGATACGCAGTATTTT. Its protein is CASSLELVGGHPTDTQYF.